The T cell receptor beta chain described here comes from a study of T cell clones after liver transplantation. About the research overall: A pre-transplant mixed lymphocyte reaction with TCRbeta sequencing defined graft-donor-reactive clones followed in post-transplant blood. Timepoints were pre-transplant, pre-withdrawal, and after withdrawal was completed or failed. Overall study findings and caveats: In a couple of subjects, few donor cells limited the measurable donor-reactive repertoire.

Worth noting for this clone: Its cognate antigen is unknown.

The data were produced by immunoSEQ multiplex PCR, yet TCRdb's version contains in-frame clones alone and is incomplete. The sample has some 15,000 clones, 80% to 95% seen once. Germline V lookup: CDR1 SGDLS, CDR2 YYNGEE. Trimming removed 3 bases at V and 6 bases at J, with 13 bases between. The CDR3 is 13 residues long. The V gene is TRBV9, the J gene TRBJ2-7; the D gene could be TRBD1 or TRBD2 (6 bases each). This receptor was identified in a human donor who received a liver transplant. The source was CD8+ T cells from blood, collected before liver transplant. The CDR3 DNA follows: TGTGCCAGCAGCGCCGAAGGGGGAGGCGAGCAGTACTTC. It specifies CASSAEGGGEQYF.